The T cell receptor beta chain under discussion was sequenced for a study of T cell responses to AZD1222 COVID-19 vaccine. Notes on the study in general: Receipt of two AZD1222 doses was followed by a rise in Spike-specific TCR breadth and depth. Reports say nearly half of spike-specific TCRs go after unmutated variant regions. Baseline seropositives among AZD1222 recipients totaled only five or six. Spike regions recognized by vaccine-associated CD4 TCRs spanned the protein, led by 160-218 and 743-854.

Germline assignment: CDR1 KGHSH and CDR2 LQKENI. Trimming took off 3 bases at V and 2 bases at J, with 7 bases between the two ends. The CDR3 totals 13 residues. A note on this clone: Antigen: not known. Within the sample, other DNA sequences also encode this same CDR3.

Using immunoSEQ multiplex PCR, the repertoire was profiled, and TCRdb retains in-frame clones only, with some absent. The data hold 160,000 or so clones, with around 93% observed a single time. The specimen was peripheral blood, collected on day 0 of AZD1222 vaccination. V gene TRBV18 combines with J gene TRBJ2-5, with D uncertain. The receptor's source is an adult in good health. The chain's CDR3 is CASSPGSQETQYF. Written as DNA, the CDR3 is TGTGCCAGCTCACCGGGCAGTCAAGAGACCCAGTACTTC.